This entry lists 3 T cell receptor beta chains sequenced from one sample in a study of vaccination effects on CD4 cells after COVID-19. Culture proceeded for more than 8 days, and CD4+ T cells were then isolated. Confirmation by PCR established that the person had SARS-CoV-2 infection between March and December 2020. Vaccination of participants consisted of two doses of either the BNT162b2 or mRNA-1273 vaccine. Their antigens remain unidentified. Assay used: immunoSEQ multiplex PCR; TCRdb lists only in-frame clones, some missing. The repertoire holds nearly 50,000 clones, 65% to 75% seen once, with 5.4% in the top ten. The sequenced sample was CD4+ T cells from PBMCs cultured without peptide, obtained after COVID-19 vaccination. These receptors were obtained from a human donor who had a prior SARS-CoV-2 infection.

The genes are TRBV2 and TRBJ1-5; the match to TRBD1 covers 8 bases. This CDR3 is 14 amino acids long. V shed 8 bases and J 4 bases; nucleotides not matched to a gene: 7. Germline V gene sequence: CDR1 SNHLY, CDR2 FYNNEI. The CDR3 nucleotides are TGTGCCAGCGGTCGGGACAGGAGAAATCAGCCCCAGCATTTT. Its translation: CASGRDRRNQPQHF.

The chain is built from TRBV19 and TRBJ1-2, with TRBD1 identical over 8 bases. The trim removed 7 bases at V and 3 bases at J, leaving 7 bases unmatched. Germline V gives CDR1 LNHDA, CDR2 SQIVND (reference sequence). This CDR3 region has 14 residues. CDR3 in amino acids: CASTRDRRYYGYTF. DNA of the CDR3: TGTGCCAGTACCCGGGACAGGCGATACTATGGCTACACCTTC.

The CDR3 sequence is CASSPGLATYEQYF. DNA of the CDR3: TGTGCCAGCAGCCCCGGACTAGCGACCTACGAGCAGTACTTC. V and J are TRBV5-8 and TRBJ2-7; the match to TRBD2 covers 9 bases. The CDR3 extends over 14 amino acids. With 4 bases clipped from V and 2 bases from J, the junction kept 4 bases outside the gene matches. Germline CDR1 and CDR2: SGHTS and YDEGEE.